The 27 T cell receptor beta chains below were found in one sample sequenced in a study of blood T cells in healthy people across ages. Alongside a J-beta primer mix, a sample-barcoded 5' primer served in a second PCR lasting about 7 to 12 cycles. TCRdb processed the 5' RACE reads anew with MiXCR; each CDR3 protein has one entry. The table has roughly 680,000 distinct CDR3 sequences, about 51% seen once. The sequencing sample was made of blood. The receptors here all came from a woman of 80 years or more in good health.

V usage is TRBV2 and J usage is TRBJ2-7, with a possible D match to TRBD1 (6 bases). This CDR3 is 14 amino acids long. Germline V lookup: CDR1 SNHLY, CDR2 FYNNEI. V was clipped by 8 bases and J by 0 bases, with 14 bases between them. Written as DNA, the CDR3 is TGTGCCAGCGTTCCAGGGACATACTCCTACGAGCAGTACTTC. Protein product: CASVPGTYSYEQYF.

The rearrangement uses TRBV5-1 and TRBJ2-3, with TRBD2 matching 7 bases. This CDR3 has 13 amino acids. Looked up from germline, CDR1 is SGHRS and CDR2 is YFSETQ. After removal of 5 bases from V and 9 bases from J, the junction contained 9 bases not matched to a gene. The DNA of the CDR3 is TGCGCCAGCAGTTTCTCCGAGGGAGGGACGCAGTATTTT. As protein: CASSFSEGGTQYF.

In its sample, this clonotype was seen many times. This chain links TRBV7-2 with TRBJ2-4, with TRBD2 matching over 15 bases. The CDR3 length is 20 residues. Trimming removed 0 bases from V and 8 bases from J; junction bases left unmatched: 14. Per the germline V gene, CDR1 is SGHTA and CDR2 is FQGNSA. Written as DNA, the CDR3 is TGTGCCAGCAGCTTAGCGTCTTACCCCGGGACTAGCGGGGGGTGGTACATTCAGTACTTC. Amino acids: CASSLASYPGTSGGWYIQYF.

The chain links TRBV9 to TRBJ2-7, with D hard to call. The CDR3 is made up of 14 amino acids. Per germline, CDR1 SGDLS and CDR2 YYNGEE. Trimming stripped 0 bases from V and 3 bases from J, with 10 bases between. As DNA, the CDR3 is TGTGCCAGCAGCGTAGATAGGGAAGGCTACGAGCAGTACTTC. Translating it yields CASSVDREGYEQYF.

The sample holds many counts of this clonotype. The J gene is TRBJ1-2, the V gene TRBV20-1; D remains ambiguous. V lost 3 bases to trimming and J lost 4 bases, with 15 bases between them. Germline lookup yields CDR1 DFQATT and CDR2 SNEGSKA (reference sequence). The CDR3 is 14 residues long. The CDR3 sequence: CSASSSQEGYGYTF. The CDR3 bases are TGCAGTGCTAGCTCTTCCCAGGAGGGCTATGGCTACACCTTC.

In the case of this clonotype: One base away lies a much larger clone, so this may be a sequencing read error. This chain joins TRBV5-1 and TRBJ2-1; possibly TRBD1 for D (5 bases). The CDR3 loop spans 14 amino acids. Trimming cost V 0 bases and J 11 bases, with 15 bases left between them. CDR1 and CDR2 from the germline V gene are SGHRS and YFSETQ. In DNA form, the CDR3 reads TGCGCCAGCAGCTTGGCCAAGGGGCAGGGTAAGCAGTTCTTC. This gives the protein CASSLAKGQGKQFF.

This chain connects TRBV25-1 to TRBJ1-4; D uncertain. V gave up 4 bases and J gave up 0 bases, with 9 bases separating them. Germline V gives CDR1 MGHDK, CDR2 SYGVNS. The CDR3 extends over 15 amino acids. CDR3 nucleotides: TGTGCCAGCAGTGGAACAGCTGCAACTAATGAAAAACTGTTTTTT. Encoded protein: CASSGTAATNEKLFF.

The gene calls are TRBV10-3 and TRBJ2-5; 8 bases agree with TRBD2. The germline CDR1 and CDR2 sequences are ENHRY and SYGVKD. This CDR3 region has 15 residues. The V segment lost 0 bases and the J segment 5 bases; nucleotides outside the gene matches: 5. This CDR3 is CAISESSSGRETQYF. Here the CDR3 DNA reads TGTGCCATCAGTGAGTCTTCTAGCGGGCGGGAGACCCAGTACTTC.

About this clonotype: Possible read error: a much larger clone is one base away. This rearrangement joins TRBV10-3 to TRBJ2-3; D is unclear. The CDR3 runs 11 residues. The germline gives CDR1 ENHRY, CDR2 SYGVKD. CDR3 residues: CAVSDQAGQYF. For the CDR3, the DNA is TGTGCCGTCAGTGATCAAGCTGGGCAGTATTTT.

Many counts were recorded for this clonotype. The CDR3 DNA reads TGCGCCAGCAGCTTTTTGACCCAAGAGACCCAGTACTTC. Protein product: CASSFLTQETQYF. The V call is TRBV5-1, the J call TRBJ2-5; no firm D call. V shed 2 bases and J shed 1 base, with 6 bases lying between them. Germline CDR1 and CDR2: SGHRS and YFSETQ. CDR3 length: 13 residues.

This clonotype was seen many times. The CDR3 DNA sequence: TGTGCCACCAGTGACCCGGGACTCTACGAGCAGTACTTC. Protein sequence: CATSDPGLYEQYF. The rearrangement joins TRBV24-1 to TRBJ2-7; perhaps TRBD2 as D (6 bases). CDR1 and CDR2 (germline): KGHDR, SFDVKD. This CDR3 has 13 amino acids. V lost 4 bases, J lost 3 bases, and 9 bases lay in between.

V and J are TRBV15 and TRBJ2-1; no clear D gene. The CDR3 contains 12 residues. Germline loops: CDR1 LNHNV, CDR2 YYDKDF (reference sequence). V dropped 5 bases and J dropped 8 bases, with 10 bases sitting between them. The CDR3 bases are TGTGCCACCAGCTCCTTGGGTTATGAGCAGTTCTTC. It yields the protein CATSSLGYEQFF.

This clonotype was counted a few times. This rearrangement joins TRBV27 to TRBJ2-3; D unresolved. CDR3 length: 9 residues. The germline V gene has CDR1 MNHEY and CDR2 SMNVEV (reference sequence). With 5 bases removed from V and 10 bases from J, the gap between germline ends came to 4 bases. The CDR3 reads CASSQPQYF. The CDR3 coding sequence is TGTGCCAGCAGTCAACCGCAGTATTTT.

This clonotype was seen only once. This chain connects TRBV20-1 to TRBJ2-3, with TRBD2 matching over 12 bases. V gave up 5 bases and J gave up 5 bases; unmatched junction bases: 5. The germline V gene has CDR1 DFQATT and CDR2 SNEGSKA (reference sequence). The CDR3 has 14 residues. For the CDR3, the DNA is TGCAGTGCTCTAGCGGGGGGGCCGGAAGATACGCAGTATTTT. It yields the protein CSALAGGPEDTQYF.

The rearrangement joins TRBV27 to TRBJ2-2; the match to TRBD2 covers 9 bases. The germline CDR1 and CDR2 sequences are MNHEY and SMNVEV (reference sequence). V was pared by 7 bases and J by 6 bases, with 6 bases of the junction left unmatched. The CDR3 is 14 amino acids. The CDR3 is CASTLAGRPGELFF. DNA of the CDR3: TGTGCCAGCACCCTAGCGGGACGCCCCGGGGAGCTGTTTTTT.

This clonotype was seen ten or more times. The chain uses TRBV3-1 and TRBJ2-7; D is ambiguous. There are 12 residues in the CDR3. Trimming took 0 bases from V and 7 from J, leaving 7 bases between them. Germline CDR1 reads LGHDT; CDR2 reads YNNKEL (reference sequence). The DNA of the CDR3 is TGTGCCAGCAGCCAAGATCTTAGGGAGCAGTACTTC. Translating gives CASSQDLREQYF.

This chain links TRBV5-5 with TRBJ1-2; 8 bases match TRBD1. Germline loops: CDR1 SGHKS, CDR2 YYEKEE (reference sequence). The V segment lost 3 bases and the J segment 6 bases; nucleotides outside the gene matches: 7. This CDR3 has 14 amino acids. Here the CDR3 reads CASSWRTGTDGYTF. DNA for the CDR3: TGTGCCAGCAGCTGGAGGACAGGGACGGATGGCTACACCTTC.

The V and J genes are TRBV6-5 and TRBJ2-3; 8 positions agree with TRBD2. This CDR3 contains 15 residues. J lost 8 bases, V lost 5 bases, and 12 bases had no gene match. CDR1 MNHEY and CDR2 SVGAGI come from the germline V gene. The CDR3: CASSAAGTRLSTQYF. CDR3 DNA sequence: TGTGCCAGCAGTGCCGCCGGGACTAGGCTGAGTACGCAGTATTTT.

This clonotype was picked up a small number of times. The chain carries TRBV7-2 and TRBJ1-4, with 7 bases lining up with TRBD1. The CDR3 sequence is 15 residues long. Germline V gene data show CDR1 as SGHTA and CDR2 as FQGNSA. Trimming took 5 bases from V and 0 from J; bases not matched to a gene: 3. As DNA, the CDR3 is TGTGCCAGCAGCACAGGGGTGGCAACTAATGAAAAACTGTTTTTT. Protein product: CASSTGVATNEKLFF.

V gene TRBV27 combines with J gene TRBJ2-7; 10 nucleotides line up with TRBD1. The CDR3 has 15 amino acids. V lost 0 bases and J lost 5; bases outside the gene matches: 4. Germline CDR1 is MNHEY and CDR2 is SMNVEV (reference sequence). The CDR3, as DNA: TGTGCCAGCAGTTTATCGGACAGGGGGTCCCACGAGCAGTACTTC. Its translation is CASSLSDRGSHEQYF.

The CDR3 sequence: CASSSTGTTVTPAKNIQYF. The CDR3 DNA reads as TGCGCCAGCAGCTCTACCGGGACAACCGTCACGCCAGCCAAAAACATTCAGTACTTC. J is TRBJ2-4 and V is TRBV5-1; D may be TRBD1 (6 bases). V lost 3 bases to trimming and J lost 0 bases, with 22 bases between them. The V gene's germline CDR1 is SGHRS and CDR2 YFSETQ. The CDR3 is 19 residues long.

This clonotype was detected a few times. The V gene is TRBV5-8, the J gene TRBJ2-3; D is unclear. In germline, CDR1 is SGHTS, CDR2 YDEGEE. CDR3 length: 17 residues. The V gene lost 1 base and the J gene lost 0 bases, with 15 bases spanning the gap. CDR3 protein: CASSLSLIRVSTDTQYF. The CDR3 DNA reads as TGTGCCAGCAGCTTGAGTCTGATCCGAGTTAGCACAGATACGCAGTATTTT.

This rearrangement joins TRBV10-3 to TRBJ1-2, with 7 bases lining up with TRBD1. Germline V gives CDR1 ENHRY, CDR2 SYGVKD. The CDR3 has 14 amino acids. V was clipped by 0 bases and J by 6 bases; unmatched bases: 4. CDR3 nucleotide sequence: TGTGCCATCAGTGAGTCGAGGGACAGCAATGGCTACACCTTC. Translated: CAISESRDSNGYTF.

This clonotype has more than one count but fewer than ten. This chain uses TRBV7-2 with TRBJ1-5; D is unclear. The length of the CDR3 is 16 residues. Trimming left V 1 base short and J 0 bases short, with 10 bases between. In germline, CDR1 is SGHTA, CDR2 FQGNSA. CDR3: CASSLEVGDSNQPQHF. DNA of the CDR3: TGTGCCAGCAGCTTAGAAGTGGGAGATAGCAATCAGCCCCAGCATTTT.

V gene TRBV20-1 combines with J gene TRBJ2-5; 14 bases line up with TRBD2. There are 16 residues in the CDR3. V lost 5 bases to trimming and J lost 2 bases; unmatched junction nucleotides: 7. CDR1 is DFQATT and CDR2 is SNEGSKA in the germline V gene (reference sequence). The CDR3 nucleotides are TGCAGTGCTTTGGGGGGGACTAGCGGGAGTCAAGAGACCCAGTACTTC. It specifies CSALGGTSGSQETQYF.

There are many counts of this clonotype. V is TRBV9 and J is TRBJ1-6; 12 bases align to TRBD1. Germline lookup yields CDR1 SGDLS and CDR2 YYNGEE. This CDR3 contains 18 residues. The CDR3 sequence: CNTLGQGASDSYNSPLHF. CDR3 DNA: TGTAACACGTTGGGACAGGGGGCCTCCGACTCCTATAATTCACCCCTCCACTTT.

Many counts were recorded for this clonotype. The chain combines TRBV29-1 with TRBJ1-5; 8 bases line up with TRBD1. The CDR3 is 16 amino acids. Germline CDR1 reads SQVTM; CDR2 reads ANQGSEA. The DNA of the CDR3 is TGCAGACCACCTGGGCCCAGGGGGCTAAGCAATCAGCCCCAGCATTTT. This codes for CRPPGPRGLSNQPQHF.